Detailed here is one T cell receptor (beta chain). The data were taken from a study of PD-1 blockade in classical Hodgkin lymphoma. The CDR3 contains 13 residues. CDR1 SGHAT and CDR2 FQNNGV come from the germline V gene. V shed 5 bases and J shed 5 bases, with 12 bases lying between them. Sequencing used immunoSEQ multiplex PCR; TCRdb keeps in-frame clones, though not all of them. The table records roughly 70,000 clones, roughly 93% of them present only once. Time point given: newly diagnosed, previously untreated cHL patient sample. The chain uses TRBV11-2 and TRBJ2-5; the D is unclear. Specimen: peripheral blood mononuclear cells (PBMCs). The receptor's source is a human donor with classical Hodgkin lymphoma. The CDR3 here is CASSLLLRETQYF. The CDR3 DNA is TGTGCCAGCAGCCTCCTACTCCGGGAGACCCAGTACTTC. The entire variable domain, with the rest obtained from reference TRBV11-2 and TRBJ2-5, is as follows: EAGVAQSPRYKIIEKRQSVAFWCNPISGHATLYWYQQILGQGPKLLIQFQNNGVVDDSQLPKDRFSAERLKGVDSTLKIQPAKLEDSAVYLCASSLLLRETQYFGPGTRLLVL.